The following is a T cell receptor beta chain sequence with its context. As processed by the authors: Amplification of reference gene primers provided the estimated nucleated cell counts. The assay was immunoSEQ multiplex PCR, and TCRdb's table has in-frame clones only and misses some. For V, J and clone size, that table is used; D and trimming come from the DNA. In the table there are about 180,000 clones, approximately 83% of which are singletons. The data were obtained in a study of blood T cell repertoires in COVID-19. About the study: The United States, Italy and Spain provided the acute and convalescent COVID-19 samples.

Trimming removed 5 bases from V and 6 bases from J, with 12 bases in between. This CDR3 has 12 amino acids. Germline CDR1 is SGHRS and CDR2 is YFSETQ. The rearrangement links TRBV5-1 to TRBJ2-7, with D tentatively TRBD1 (5 bases). The sequence derives from a human donor with active or convalescent COVID-19. The donor label of this sample is uncertain. Sequenced: peripheral blood. Here the CDR3 DNA reads TGCGCCAGCAGAGCAGGGAATGGCGAGCAGTACTTC. Its translation is CASRAGNGEQYF.